The 30 T cell receptor beta chains in this list originate from one sample, sequenced in a study of CD8+CD57+ T cells in acquired aplastic anemia. The study profiled TCR beta VDJ and CDR3 using genomic DNA as template. MiXCR was run by TCRdb on the reads, yielding one entry per CDR3 protein. Among 200,000 to 250,000 distinct CDR3 sequences listed, around 46% were seen once. Previously, flow cytometry had revealed CD8+CD57+ cell expansion in the patients chosen for sequencing. Source material: sorted CD4+, CD8+, or CD8+CD57+ T cells (not recorded which) from PBMCs. The source of these receptors is a human donor with aplastic anemia.

V is TRBV7-9 and J is TRBJ1-2; 12 bases are shared with TRBD1. V was pared by 1 base and J by 6 bases, with 6 bases of the junction left unmatched. This CDR3 is built from 16 residues. Germline CDR1 reads SEHNR; CDR2 reads FQNEAQ (reference sequence). The CDR3 sequence: CASSLVGDRGQDGYTF. The CDR3 DNA follows: TGTGCCAGCAGCTTAGTTGGGGACAGGGGGCAGGATGGCTACACCTTC.

V usage is TRBV2 and J usage is TRBJ2-7; 14 bases fit TRBD2. Trimming took 2 bases from V and 4 from J; bases not matched to a gene: 7. The CDR3 is made up of 17 amino acids. CDR1 and CDR2 from the germline V gene are SNHLY and FYNNEI. DNA for the CDR3: TGTGCCAGCAGTGAACCCCGACTAGCGGGGGGGAAATACGAGCAGTACTTC. This sequence encodes CASSEPRLAGGKYEQYF.

The V call is TRBV19, the J call TRBJ2-3; D unclear. From germline, CDR1 is LNHDA and CDR2 SQIVND (reference sequence). Trimming pared 1 base from V and 5 bases from J, leaving 7 bases between. The CDR3 length is 13 residues. CDR3 region: CASSIVERDTQYF. CDR3 in DNA: TGTGCCAGTAGTATAGTAGAGCGAGATACGCAGTATTTT.

This clonotype was seen many times. This chain links TRBV9 with TRBJ2-1; D is possibly TRBD2 (5 bases). Germline assignment: CDR1 SGDLS and CDR2 YYNGEE. Trimming took 3 bases from V and 2 from J, leaving 12 bases between them. This CDR3 comprises 15 residues. The DNA of the CDR3 is TGTGCCAGCAGCGAGGGCTCCGGGGCCTACAATGAGCAGTTCTTC. Translation: CASSEGSGAYNEQFF.

This sequence joins TRBV7-9 and TRBJ2-3; D unclear. The CDR3 covers 13 residues. The V end was cut by 10 bases, the J end by 6 bases, with 17 bases between. CDR1 is SEHNR and CDR2 is FQNEAQ in the germline V gene (reference sequence). This CDR3 reads CAIKGSAVDTQYF. CDR3 nucleotide sequence: TGTGCCATCAAAGGGTCTGCGGTGGATACGCAGTATTTT.

The chain is built from TRBV7-8 and TRBJ1-2, with a possible D match to TRBD1 (6 bases). This CDR3 spans 14 amino acids. Germline values: CDR1 SGHVS, CDR2 FQNEAQ. V was shortened by 1 base and J by 6 bases, with 12 bases between the two germline ends. The CDR3 sequence: CASSLGEQGHGYTF. DNA of the CDR3: TGTGCCAGCAGCTTAGGGGAACAGGGCCATGGCTACACCTTC. Based on the CDR3 plus reference TRBV7-8 and TRBJ1-2, the full variable domain is GAGVSQSPRYKVAKRGQDVALRCDPISGHVSLFWYQQALGQGPEFLTYFQNEAQLDKSGLPSDRFFAERPEGSVSTLKIQRTQQEDSAVYLCASSLGEQGHGYTFGSGTRLTVV.

V and J are TRBV5-1 and TRBJ2-7; D ambiguous. Per the germline V gene, CDR1 is SGHRS and CDR2 is YFSETQ. Trimming stripped 2 bases from V and 3 bases from J, with 12 bases between. The CDR3 spans 14 residues. CDR3 in DNA: TGCGCCAGCAGCTTCACAGCATCCGGCTACGAGCAGTACTTC. Translated, it gives CASSFTASGYEQYF.

In this sample, this clonotype turned up a few times. The chain is built from TRBV7-9 and TRBJ1-1; 7 positions agree with TRBD1. With 5 bases clipped from V and 4 bases from J, the junction kept 7 bases outside the gene matches. Germline CDR1 reads SEHNR; CDR2 reads FQNEAQ (reference sequence). CDR3 size: 14 residues. CDR3 sequence (DNA): TGTGCCAGCAGCACACAGGGGCCGAGCACTGAAGCTTTCTTT. Protein product: CASSTQGPSTEAFF. Filled out from reference TRBV7-9 and TRBJ1-1, the complete variable domain reads DTGVSQNPRHKITKRGQNVTFRCDPISEHNRLYWYRQTLGQGPEFLTYFQNEAQLEKSRLLSDRFSAERPKGSFSTLEIQRTEQGDSAMYLCASSTQGPSTEAFFGQGTRLTVV.

This sequence joins TRBV9 and TRBJ1-1; TRBD1 is a possible D gene (6 bases). Germline V CDR1 and CDR2: SGDLS, YYNGEE. V gave up 0 bases and J gave up 0 bases, with 9 bases separating them. The CDR3 is made up of 15 amino acids. In DNA, the CDR3 is TGTGCCAGCAGCGTAGGACAGGTTATGAACACTGAAGCTTTCTTT. This sequence encodes CASSVGQVMNTEAFF.

The rearrangement joins TRBV7-9 to TRBJ2-5; D is possibly TRBD1 (6 bases). V lost 1 base and J lost 4, with 13 bases in between. The germline V gene has CDR1 SEHNR and CDR2 FQNEAQ (reference sequence). The CDR3 is 15 residues long. CDR3 sequence: CASSLDRVSGETQYF. The CDR3 DNA sequence: TGTGCCAGCAGCTTAGACAGGGTCTCAGGAGAGACCCAGTACTTC. The whole variable domain, remainder taken from reference TRBV7-9 and TRBJ2-5, is DTGVSQNPRHKITKRGQNVTFRCDPISEHNRLYWYRQTLGQGPEFLTYFQNEAQLEKSRLLSDRFSAERPKGSFSTLEIQRTEQGDSAMYLCASSLDRVSGETQYFGPGTRLLVL.

This clonotype was picked up many times. The V and J genes are TRBV16 and TRBJ2-1; 9 bases fit TRBD1. The CDR3 sequence is 16 residues long. With 0 bases clipped from V and 6 bases from J, the junction kept 6 bases outside the gene matches. The V gene's germline CDR1 is KGHSY and CDR2 FQNENV. The CDR3 reads CASSQSGWTGVNEQFF. CDR3 bases: TGTGCCAGCAGCCAATCGGGCTGGACAGGGGTCAATGAGCAGTTCTTC.

This chain joins TRBV4-2 and TRBJ1-1, with 9 bases lining up with TRBD1. The J segment lost 7 bases and the V segment lost 4 bases, leaving 13 bases of the junction unmatched. CDR1 and CDR2 from the germline V gene are LGHNA and YNFKEQ. This CDR3 comprises 16 residues. In DNA form, the CDR3 reads TGTGCCAGCAGCCCAAACGGGCGACAGGGGGTCAGTGAAGCTTTCTTT. Translated: CASSPNGRQGVSEAFF.

As to this clonotype: Just one base apart from a much larger clone, this may be a read error. The V gene is TRBV5-5, the J gene TRBJ2-7; TRBD1 might be the D (5 bases). The CDR3 covers 15 residues. CDR1 is SGHKS, CDR2 YYEKEE, per germline (reference sequence). CDR3: CASSLATVPSYERYF. The CDR3 DNA follows: TGTGCCAGCAGCTTGGCGACAGTCCCATCCTACGAGCGGTACTTC.

This clonotype was picked up many times. The V call is TRBV19, the J call TRBJ2-1; 10 bases are a match to TRBD2. The CDR3 has 15 residues. J lost 10 bases, V lost 3 bases, and 9 bases had no gene match. Germline V lookup: CDR1 LNHDA, CDR2 SQIVND (reference sequence). The CDR3, as DNA: TGTGCCAGTAGTATTCTAGCGGGAGATACTCGAGAGCAGTTCTTC. Translated, it gives CASSILAGDTREQFF.

The J gene is TRBJ2-5, the V gene TRBV19, with 7 bases matching TRBD1. From germline, CDR1 is LNHDA and CDR2 SQIVND (reference sequence). The CDR3 covers 13 residues. V shed 8 bases and J 4 bases; nucleotides not matched to a gene: 7. The CDR3 loop reads CASEDRATETQYF. In DNA, the CDR3 is TGTGCCAGTGAAGACAGGGCAACAGAGACCCAGTACTTC.

The gene calls are TRBV7-3 and TRBJ2-1; 10 bases are shared with TRBD1. The junction had 9 bases not matched to a gene; V was cut back by 10 bases and J by 3 bases. The CDR3 extends over 15 amino acids. CDR1 is SGHTA, CDR2 FQGTGA, per germline. Written as DNA, the CDR3 is TGTGCCATCGCAGACAGGGGGCCTCTCTACAATGAGCAGTTCTTC. It is translated as CAIADRGPLYNEQFF.

The rearrangement links TRBV15 to TRBJ2-7; D uncertain. Germline V gives CDR1 LNHNV, CDR2 YYDKDF (reference sequence). This CDR3 spans 14 amino acids. Between the trimmed V and J ends, which lost 1 base and 3 bases, there was a span of 10 bases. CDR3 sequence reads: CATSRADGRYEQYF. DNA for the CDR3: TGTGCCACCAGCAGAGCCGACGGCCGCTACGAGCAGTACTTC.

This clonotype was counted at least ten times. V and J are TRBV7-2 and TRBJ2-7, with 8 bases that match TRBD2. CDR3 size: 16 residues. CDR1 and CDR2 from the germline V gene are SGHTA and FQGNSA. The V gene end was trimmed by 5 bases and the J gene end by 3 bases; junction bases not matched to a gene: 12. This CDR3 reads CASSRTGTSGYYEQYF. The CDR3 DNA is TGTGCCAGCAGCCGCACGGGTACTAGCGGCTACTACGAGCAGTACTTC.

The chain couples TRBV6-6 to TRBJ1-2; 9 nucleotides align to TRBD1. Germline V gene data show CDR1 as MNHNY and CDR2 as SVGAGI (reference sequence). With V trimmed by 4 bases and J by 8 bases, 11 bases remained unmatched. The CDR3 consists of 15 residues. The CDR3 reads CASSSPGTGREGYTF. CDR3 in DNA: TGTGCCAGCAGTTCCCCCGGGACAGGGCGGGAAGGCTACACCTTC.

In this sample, this clonotype turned up many times. The chain employs TRBV6-2 or TRBV6-3 and TRBJ2-6; D unresolved. The CDR3 covers 16 residues. Trimming removed 1 base at V and 3 bases at J, with 10 bases between. CDR1 MNHEY and CDR2 SVGEGT come from the germline V gene. DNA of the CDR3: TGTGCCAGCAGTTACTACGGTTTCGGTGGGGCCAACGTCCTGACTTTC. Protein sequence: CASSYYGFGGANVLTF.

The CDR3 region is CASSLDRGLVLGTEAFF. CDR3 bases: TGTGCCAGCAGTCTCGACAGGGGGCTTGTTCTCGGGACTGAAGCTTTCTTT. The V call is TRBV12-3 or TRBV12-4, the J call TRBJ1-1; TRBD1 agrees at 10 bases. V dropped 5 bases and J dropped 5; count of bases not matched to a gene: 14. The CDR3 loop spans 17 amino acids.

This clonotype was seen just once. Written as DNA, the CDR3 is TGCGCCAGCAGCCAAGATGGACAGGGTGATGGCTACACCTTC. Translating gives CASSQDGQGDGYTF. This rearrangement joins TRBV4-1 to TRBJ1-2, with 8 bases matching TRBD1. J was trimmed by 6 bases and V by 0 bases; bases with no gene match: 3. The CDR3 is made up of 14 amino acids. Germline CDR1 MGHRA, CDR2 YSYEKL.

There are a few counts of this clonotype. The chain has TRBV7-6 and TRBJ1-4, with 9 bases lining up with TRBD1. CDR3 length: 14 amino acids. Per the germline V gene, CDR1 is SGHVS and CDR2 is FNYEAQ. Germline trimming cut 3 bases from V and 9 bases from J; bases unmatched to any gene: 5. The CDR3 nucleotides are TGTGCCAGCAGCTTCGGGACAGGGCAGAAAAAACTGTTTTTT. Its translation: CASSFGTGQKKLFF.

This clonotype was observed a handful of times. J is TRBJ1-3 and V is TRBV6-1; no clear D gene. Looked up from germline, CDR1 is MNHNS and CDR2 is SASEGT. The CDR3 length is 15 residues. V was pared by 6 bases and J by 2 bases, with 14 bases between. The chain's CDR3 is CASREARTPGNTIYF. CDR3 DNA sequence: TGTGCCAGCAGGGAGGCCCGGACCCCTGGAAACACCATATATTTT.

This sequence joins TRBV7-3 and TRBJ2-7; possibly TRBD1 or TRBD2 for D (5 bases each). The CDR3 has 14 amino acids. Looked up from germline, CDR1 is SGHTA and CDR2 is FQGTGA. V was pared by 4 bases and J by 3 bases, with 13 bases between. Written as DNA, the CDR3 is TGTGCCAGCAGCTCGCCCGGGACGGACTACGAGCAGTACTTC. Protein product: CASSSPGTDYEQYF.

The genes are TRBV7-8 and TRBJ2-5, with D uncertain. This CDR3 is 12 amino acids long. The V end was cut by 8 bases, the J end by 11 bases, with 18 bases between. Germline assignment: CDR1 SGHVS and CDR2 FQNEAQ. CDR3 region: CASSALADEQYF. The CDR3 DNA is TGTGCCAGCTCGGCCTTGGCGGATGAGCAGTACTTC.

This clonotype was recorded at least ten times. The chain joins TRBV4-3 to TRBJ1-6; TRBD1 might be the D (5 bases). The CDR3 length is 18 residues. Germline assignment: CDR1 LGHNA and CDR2 YSLEER. Trimming stripped 0 bases from V and 4 bases from J, with 16 bases between. The CDR3 reads CASSQDLDRGCYNSPLHF. As DNA, the CDR3 is TGCGCCAGCAGCCAAGATCTGGACCGGGGCTGTTATAATTCACCCCTCCACTTT.

This clonotype was counted at least ten times. The chain has TRBV7-8 and TRBJ1-1; TRBD1 matches 7 bases. The CDR3 consists of 19 residues. In germline, CDR1 is SGHVS, CDR2 FQNEAQ. After removal of 1 base from V and 3 bases from J, the junction contained 17 bases not matched to a gene. The CDR3 DNA is TGTGCCAGCAGCTTAGGAACAGGGGACCCCCACAATTTGGACACTGAAGCTTTCTTT. It specifies CASSLGTGDPHNLDTEAFF.

In its sample, this clonotype was seen many times. J is TRBJ2-3 and V is TRBV6-1; 7 positions agree with TRBD2. Trimming removed 0 bases from V and 4 bases from J; junction bases left unmatched: 13. Germline CDR1 reads MNHNS; CDR2 reads SASEGT. The CDR3 is made up of 18 amino acids. CDR3 in DNA: TGTGCCAGCAGTGAAGCGATTTTGTCTAGCGGTCAGGCAGATACGCAGTATTTT. Translating it yields CASSEAILSSGQADTQYF.

The chain joins TRBV24-1 to TRBJ2-3; tentative D call: TRBD1 (5 bases). This CDR3 spans 15 amino acids. Deletions cut 4 bases from V and 11 bases from J, with 21 bases between. Germline loops: CDR1 KGHDR, CDR2 SFDVKD. The CDR3 loop is CATSETDSQYNEQYF. CDR3 DNA: TGTGCCACCAGTGAGACTGACAGCCAGTACAATGAGCAGTATTTT.